The rows below give T cell receptor beta chains drawn from one sample of a study of T cells in Graves' hyperthyroidism and ophthalmopathy. In TCRdb, the multiplex PCR reads were re-called with MiXCR into one record per CDR3 protein. Altogether some 600,000 distinct CDR3 sequences are present, approximately 15% being singletons, with the ten largest covering less than 6%. The sequenced sample was blood. The receptors originated from a woman aged 30 to 39 with Graves' hyperthyroidism that later progressed to Graves' ophthalmopathy. Each CDR3 is given with its conserved first and last residue. The order of the fields is clone size, V gene, J gene, D gene, CDR3 protein, CDR3 DNA. The D gene is left open where the match is weak. A clone size is listed for some rows: how often the clone was seen (once, few, many), or a class if it is expanded.

clone size: few
V gene: TRBV20-1
J gene: TRBJ2-2
D gene: TRBD2
CDR3 protein: CSAIRTSGNTGELFF
CDR3 DNA: TGCAGTGCTATTAGGACTAGCGGTAACACCGGGGAGCTGTTTTTT

clone size: many
V gene: TRBV2
J gene: TRBJ1-6
D gene: NA
CDR3 protein: CASSLGTGSPLHF
CDR3 DNA: TGTGCCAGCAGTCTAGGGACTGGCTCACCCCTCCACTTT

clone size: many
V gene: TRBV24-1
J gene: TRBJ2-2
D gene: TRBD1
CDR3 protein: CATSTRQGGGGELFF
CDR3 DNA: TGTGCCACCAGTACGAGACAGGGTGGAGGCGGGGAGCTGTTTTTT

clone size: NA
V gene: TRBV28
J gene: TRBJ2-7
D gene: NA
CDR3 protein: CASLAGESYEQYF
CDR3 DNA: TGTGCCAGCTTAGCAGGGGAGTCCTACGAGCAGTACTTC

clone size: many
V gene: TRBV19
J gene: TRBJ1-5
D gene: NA
CDR3 protein: CASNLDRYSNQPQHF
CDR3 DNA: TGTGCCAGTAACCTAGACAGGTATAGCAATCAGCCCCAGCATTTT

clone size: many
V gene: TRBV3-1
J gene: TRBJ1-4
D gene: NA
CDR3 protein: CASSQDRTGNEKLFF
CDR3 DNA: TGTGCCAGCAGCCAAGATAGGACTGGAAATGAAAAACTGTTTTTT

clone size: once
V gene: TRBV20-1
J gene: TRBJ2-7
D gene: TRBD2
CDR3 protein: CSARSGLARSEQYF
CDR3 DNA: TGCAGTGCTAGATCTGGACTAGCTCGGAGCGAGCAGTACTTC

clone size: NA
V gene: TRBV19
J gene: TRBJ1-1
D gene: NA
CDR3 protein: CASRPTIRSEAFF
CDR3 DNA: TGTGCCAGTAGGCCGACGATCAGAAGTGAAGCTTTCTTT

clone size: NA
V gene: TRBV28
J gene: TRBJ1-5
D gene: NA
CDR3 protein: CASGPGTPSGGNQPQHF
CDR3 DNA: TGTGCCAGCGGTCCCGGGACACCGTCCGGGGGCAATCAGCCCCAGCATTTT

clone size: NA
V gene: TRBV7-9
J gene: TRBJ2-7
D gene: NA
CDR3 protein: CASSSRGTSYEQYF
CDR3 DNA: TGTGCCAGCAGCTCCCGGGGGACCTCCTACGAGCAGTACTTC

clone size: many
V gene: TRBV5-1
J gene: TRBJ2-7
D gene: NA
CDR3 protein: CASSAAPGTGYEQYF
CDR3 DNA: TGCGCCAGCAGCGCTGCCCCCGGGACTGGCTACGAGCAGTACTTC

clone size: NA
V gene: TRBV20-1
J gene: TRBJ1-2
D gene: TRBD1
CDR3 protein: CSAPLGQGGYGYTF
CDR3 DNA: TGCAGTGCTCCCCTAGGACAGGGAGGCTATGGCTACACCTTC

clone size: many
V gene: TRBV20-1
J gene: TRBJ2-5
D gene: TRBD2
CDR3 protein: CSARSSSGIGAYQETQYF
CDR3 DNA: TGCAGTGCTAGATCTTCTAGCGGGATCGGGGCGTACCAAGAGACCCAGTACTTC

clone size: few
V gene: TRBV6-4
J gene: TRBJ2-5
D gene: NA
CDR3 protein: CASSEQDFQETQYF
CDR3 DNA: TGTGCCAGCAGTGAGCAGGATTTCCAAGAGACCCAGTACTTC

clone size: NA
V gene: TRBV6-1
J gene: TRBJ1-5
D gene: TRBD1
CDR3 protein: CASSTLGQGNWPQHF
CDR3 DNA: TGTGCCAGCAGTACACTTGGACAGGGTAATTGGCCCCAGCATTTT

clone size: many
V gene: TRBV3-1
J gene: TRBJ1-5
D gene: NA
CDR3 protein: CASSQDLAANQPQHF
CDR3 DNA: TGTGCCAGCAGCCAAGATCTTGCGGCTAATCAGCCCCAGCATTTT

clone size: NA
V gene: TRBV9
J gene: TRBJ2-7
D gene: TRBD1
CDR3 protein: CASSARDRVYEQYF
CDR3 DNA: TGTGCCAGCAGCGCCCGGGACAGGGTCTACGAGCAGTACTTC

clone size: many
V gene: TRBV5-5
J gene: TRBJ1-4
D gene: NA
CDR3 protein: CASSPPWGEATEKLFF
CDR3 DNA: TGTGCCAGCAGCCCACCCTGGGGGGAGGCTACGGAAAAACTGTTTTTT

clone size: NA
V gene: TRBV9
J gene: TRBJ1-1
D gene: NA
CDR3 protein: CASSVTGAEAVFF
CDR3 DNA: TGTGCCAGCAGCGTAACGGGGGCGGAGGCGGTTTTCTTT

clone size: many
V gene: TRBV27
J gene: TRBJ2-3
D gene: NA
CDR3 protein: CASSLVGYTDTQYF
CDR3 DNA: TGTGCCAGCAGTTTAGTGGGCTACACAGATACGCAGTATTTT

clone size: NA
V gene: TRBV7-3
J gene: TRBJ2-1
D gene: TRBD2
CDR3 protein: CASSLGLAGLGNEQFF
CDR3 DNA: TGTGCCAGCAGCTTGGGACTAGCGGGACTTGGGAATGAGCAGTTCTTC

clone size: many
V gene: TRBV30
J gene: TRBJ1-4
D gene: TRBD1
CDR3 protein: CAWNLGTDNEKLFF
CDR3 DNA: TGTGCCTGGAACCTCGGGACAGATAATGAAAAACTGTTTTTT

clone size: many
V gene: TRBV30
J gene: TRBJ1-3
D gene: NA
CDR3 protein: CAWSVKGVGNTIYF
CDR3 DNA: TGTGCCTGGAGTGTGAAAGGGGTTGGAAACACCATATATTTT

clone size: few
V gene: TRBV27
J gene: TRBJ1-5
D gene: NA
CDR3 protein: CASSFGRGGDQPQHF
CDR3 DNA: TGTGCCAGCAGTTTCGGACGGGGAGGGGATCAGCCCCAGCATTTT

clone size: many
V gene: TRBV6-2/TRBV6-3
J gene: TRBJ1-3
D gene: TRBD1
CDR3 protein: CASRAATGSGNTIYF
CDR3 DNA: TGTGCCAGCAGAGCCGCGACAGGGTCCGGAAACACCATATATTTT

clone size: NA
V gene: TRBV7-2
J gene: TRBJ1-6
D gene: NA
CDR3 protein: CASSKLGGLSYNSPLHF
CDR3 DNA: TGTGCCAGCAGCAAGCTTGGCGGGCTCTCCTATAATTCACCCCTCCACTTT

clone size: many
V gene: TRBV7-2
J gene: TRBJ2-7
D gene: NA
CDR3 protein: CASSLSLYEQYF
CDR3 DNA: TGTGCCAGCAGCTTAAGCCTCTACGAGCAGTACTTC

clone size: many
V gene: TRBV7-9
J gene: TRBJ1-1
D gene: NA
CDR3 protein: CASSPTSMNTEAFF
CDR3 DNA: TGTGCCAGCAGCCCGACAAGTATGAACACTGAAGCTTTCTTT

clone size: many
V gene: TRBV7-2
J gene: TRBJ2-7
D gene: NA
CDR3 protein: CASSLTGYEQYF
CDR3 DNA: TGTGCCAGCAGCTTAACAGGCTACGAGCAGTACTTC

clone size: few
V gene: TRBV7-2
J gene: TRBJ2-3
D gene: TRBD2
CDR3 protein: CASSLVRLAGLDTQYF
CDR3 DNA: TGTGCCAGCAGCTTAGTACGGCTAGCGGGCTTAGATACGCAGTATTTT

clone size: NA
V gene: TRBV27
J gene: TRBJ2-7
D gene: NA
CDR3 protein: CASSSGTQLYEQYF
CDR3 DNA: TGTGCCAGCAGCTCCGGGACACAGCTCTACGAGCAGTACTTC

clone size: many
V gene: TRBV5-8
J gene: TRBJ2-7
D gene: TRBD2
CDR3 protein: CASSLGLAGVDEQYF
CDR3 DNA: TGTGCCAGCAGCTTAGGACTAGCGGGAGTTGACGAGCAGTACTTC

clone size: many
V gene: TRBV19
J gene: TRBJ2-5
D gene: TRBD1
CDR3 protein: CASSPRTGVQETQYF
CDR3 DNA: TGTGCCAGTAGTCCCCGGACAGGAGTCCAAGAGACCCAGTACTTC

clone size: NA
V gene: TRBV4-1
J gene: TRBJ2-7
D gene: NA
CDR3 protein: CASSHSRGDSYEQYF
CDR3 DNA: TGCGCCAGCAGCCACTCGAGGGGGGACTCCTACGAGCAGTACTTC

clone size: few
V gene: TRBV20-1
J gene: TRBJ2-1
D gene: TRBD2
CDR3 protein: CSAPLTSATQEFF
CDR3 DNA: TGCAGTGCTCCTCTGACTAGCGCGACCCAGGAGTTCTTC

clone size: many
V gene: TRBV12-3/TRBV12-4
J gene: TRBJ2-2
D gene: TRBD1
CDR3 protein: CASSLYIYRDRRDGELFF
CDR3 DNA: TGTGCCAGCAGCCTCTACATTTATCGGGACAGGAGAGACGGGGAGCTGTTTTTT

clone size: few
V gene: TRBV6-1
J gene: TRBJ2-3
D gene: NA
CDR3 protein: CASSTRRISGTSTDTQYF
CDR3 DNA: TGTGCCAGCAGTACCCGCCGGATTAGCGGCACTAGCACAGATACGCAGTATTTT

clone size: many
V gene: TRBV28
J gene: TRBJ1-2
D gene: NA
CDR3 protein: CASSLGWQNYGYTF
CDR3 DNA: TGTGCCAGCAGTTTAGGATGGCAAAACTATGGCTACACCTTC

clone size: many
V gene: TRBV24-1
J gene: TRBJ2-1
D gene: NA
CDR3 protein: CATSDLGAEERNEQFF
CDR3 DNA: TGTGCCACCAGTGATTTAGGAGCGGAAGAGAGAAATGAGCAGTTCTTC

clone size: many
V gene: TRBV4-3
J gene: TRBJ2-1
D gene: NA
CDR3 protein: CASSQTREQYNEQFF
CDR3 DNA: TGCGCCAGCAGCCAAACGCGGGAACAATACAATGAGCAGTTCTTC

clone size: NA
V gene: TRBV4-3
J gene: TRBJ2-7
D gene: NA
CDR3 protein: CASSQDVGRDHEQYF
CDR3 DNA: TGCGCCAGCAGCCAAGACGTAGGCCGGGACCACGAGCAGTACTTC

clone size: many
V gene: TRBV2
J gene: TRBJ2-6
D gene: NA
CDR3 protein: CASSTQIGRSGANVLTF
CDR3 DNA: TGTGCCAGCAGTACCCAGATCGGCCGCTCTGGGGCCAACGTCCTGACTTTC

clone size: few
V gene: TRBV6-5
J gene: TRBJ1-2
D gene: TRBD1
CDR3 protein: CASSYSSGTGVYGYTF
CDR3 DNA: TGTGCCAGCAGTTACTCATCTGGGACAGGGGTCTATGGCTACACCTTC

clone size: many
V gene: TRBV27
J gene: TRBJ2-7
D gene: NA
CDR3 protein: CASRPRSGLSSYEQYF
CDR3 DNA: TGTGCCAGCAGACCACGGAGCGGGCTCAGCTCCTACGAGCAGTACTTC

clone size: few
V gene: TRBV6-1
J gene: TRBJ2-3
D gene: TRBD2
CDR3 protein: CASSRRLGREGADTQYF
CDR3 DNA: TGTGCCAGCAGCCGTCGTCTCGGGCGGGAGGGGGCAGATACGCAGTATTTT

clone size: many
V gene: TRBV5-1
J gene: TRBJ2-5
D gene: TRBD2
CDR3 protein: CASSSREGESSQYF
CDR3 DNA: TGCGCCAGCAGCTCTCGGGAGGGCGAGTCGTCCCAGTACTTC

clone size: many
V gene: TRBV7-8
J gene: TRBJ2-3
D gene: NA
CDR3 protein: CASSLEASSTDTQYF
CDR3 DNA: TGTGCCAGCAGCTTAGAGGCTAGCTCCACAGATACGCAGTATTTT

clone size: NA
V gene: TRBV10-3
J gene: TRBJ2-5
D gene: TRBD1
CDR3 protein: CAISERSVRQGQETQYF
CDR3 DNA: TGTGCCATCAGTGAGAGGTCTGTCAGACAGGGACAAGAGACCCAGTACTTC

clone size: many
V gene: TRBV7-9
J gene: TRBJ2-7
D gene: NA
CDR3 protein: CASSLEGRAYEQYF
CDR3 DNA: TGTGCCAGCAGCTTAGAGGGCCGAGCCTACGAGCAGTACTTC

clone size: few
V gene: TRBV29-1
J gene: TRBJ2-7
D gene: TRBD2
CDR3 protein: CSGLGGGKGDEQYF
CDR3 DNA: TGCAGCGGCCTGGGCGGGGGGAAAGGAGACGAGCAGTACTTC

clone size: NA
V gene: TRBV19
J gene: TRBJ1-1
D gene: NA
CDR3 protein: CASSISGVSEAFF
CDR3 DNA: TGTGCCAGTAGTATTAGTGGGGTTTCTGAAGCTTTCTTT

clone size: many
V gene: TRBV11-3
J gene: TRBJ2-3
D gene: TRBD2
CDR3 protein: CASSPGTSGWTDTQYF
CDR3 DNA: TGTGCCAGCAGCCCCGGGACTAGCGGGTGGACAGATACGCAGTATTTT

clone size: NA
V gene: TRBV7-8
J gene: TRBJ1-5
D gene: NA
CDR3 protein: CASSFSGEYSNQPQHF
CDR3 DNA: TGTGCCAGCAGCTTTTCCGGCGAGTATAGCAATCAGCCCCAGCATTTT

clone size: many
V gene: TRBV28
J gene: TRBJ2-3
D gene: TRBD2
CDR3 protein: CASSFQLILAGSTDTQYF
CDR3 DNA: TGTGCCAGCAGTTTTCAACTTATTCTAGCGGGTAGCACAGATACGCAGTATTTT

clone size: many
V gene: TRBV28
J gene: TRBJ1-2
D gene: NA
CDR3 protein: CASSPVERGHYGYTF
CDR3 DNA: TGTGCCAGCAGTCCAGTGGAGAGGGGTCACTATGGCTACACCTTC

clone size: many
V gene: TRBV6-1
J gene: TRBJ2-1
D gene: TRBD2
CDR3 protein: CASSYDAGVGTYNEQFF
CDR3 DNA: TGTGCCAGCAGTTATGACGCGGGAGTAGGAACCTACAATGAGCAGTTCTTC